This is a list of T cell receptor beta chains from one sample in a study of blood T cell repertoires in COVID-19. The assay was immunoSEQ multiplex PCR, and TCRdb's table has in-frame clones only and misses some. The profile shows a few hundred thousand clones, 70% to 90% of them singletons. The sample taken for sequencing was peripheral blood. The source is a woman in her 30s who had recovered from COVID-19. The CDR3 runs from the conserved cysteine through the conserved F or W. Each record gives: clone size, J gene, V gene, CDR3 protein. The size field is filled for only some rows; it gives once, few, many or a size class.

>-|TRBJ2-7|TRBV11-2
CASSLLSRTSGGPSYEQYF
>-|TRBJ1-1|TRBV28
CASSRGGGAEAFF
>-|TRBJ1-2|TRBV3-1/TRBV3-2
CASSRTGGASLLGYTF
>-|TRBJ2-7|TRBV11-2
CASSSDRGFYEQYF
>once|TRBJ2-5|TRBV28
CASSLWGGSGETQYF
>-|TRBJ2-7|TRBV6-1
CASSEARQGGYEQYF
>once|TRBJ1-1|TRBV4-1
CASSQVPSGTGGGSEAFF
>once|TRBJ2-7|TRBV28
CASSLGGEVNYEQYF
>-|TRBJ2-7|TRBV13
CASSSGGSYEQYF
>-|TRBJ1-5|TRBV4-1
CASSQGSYQPQHF
>-|TRBJ1-1|TRBV7-3
CASSLMGGMDTEAFF
>once|TRBJ2-5|TRBV5-4
CASSSKQGGETQYF
>-|TRBJ2-1|TRBV29-1
CSVRSSTPYNEQFF
>-|TRBJ2-3|TRBV7-3
CASSLRAGDTDTQYF
>-|TRBJ1-2|TRBV3-1/TRBV3-2
CASSPNTGGGWVYGYTF
>-|TRBJ2-7|TRBV7-9
CASSPFGGTYEQYF
>-|TRBJ1-5|TRBV4-2
CASSQVGGTANQPQHF
>-|TRBJ2-5|TRBV30
CAWSAGVGTGSPETQYF
>-|TRBJ2-3|TRBV14
CASSQDVTGGTRDTQYF
>few|TRBJ1-1|TRBV28
CASWGLGQGKTEAFF
>once|TRBJ2-5|TRBV24-1
CATSEGTGGRETQYF
>-|TRBJ2-1|TRBV5-1
CASSLNGYNEQFF
>-|TRBJ1-4|TRBV7-6
CASSVIQGLSEKLFF
>-|TRBJ1-6|TRBV15
CATSTRGNRGSDNSPLHF
>-|TRBJ1-5|TRBV6-5
CASSPRAASHQPQHF
>-|TRBJ2-7|TRBV11-3
CASTWSDEQYF
>-|TRBJ1-6|TRBV7-2
CASSLELVPPLHF
>-|TRBJ2-1|TRBV7-3
CASSLSSGLANNEQFF
>-|TRBJ2-5|TRBV24-1
CATSDPGQETQYF
>-|TRBJ2-1|TRBV19
CASSMRNNEQFF
>-|TRBJ1-2|TRBV5-1
CASSIGQDGYTF
>-|TRBJ1-2|TRBV5-6
CASSSDRDYGYTF
>-|TRBJ1-1|TRBV6-5
CASSYSADSEAFF
>-|TRBJ2-2|TRBV5-8
CASSLPDRGRTGELFF
>-|TRBJ1-3|TRBV5-1
CASSLEVPGQAGNTIYF
>-|TRBJ1-5|TRBV6-2/TRBV6-3
CASSRPEHATLGAPRPQHF
>once|TRBJ2-2|TRBV19
CASSTPGTGGRGELFF
>-|TRBJ2-7|TRBV6-2/TRBV6-3
CASSYSTAYEQYF
>-|TRBJ2-7|TRBV28
CASSLWTGLAPEEQYF
>-|TRBJ2-3|TRBV11-2
CASSLKNSGPPEDTQYF
>-|TRBJ1-1|TRBV9
CASSAHGRENTEAFF
>-|TRBJ2-7|TRBV24-1
CATSDSQGYEQYF
>-|TRBJ2-5|TRBV4-1
CASSQEGSSLGETQYF
>-|TRBJ2-5|TRBV7-7
CASSLVNRVETQYF
>-|TRBJ1-5|TRBV15
CATSRDQGTASNQPQHF
>-|TRBJ2-5|TRBV3-1/TRBV3-2
CASSPSLAGGPETQYF
>-|TRBJ2-5|TRBV27
CASSLSLRGEETQYF
>-|TRBJ1-4|TRBV2
CASQGDLSEKLFF